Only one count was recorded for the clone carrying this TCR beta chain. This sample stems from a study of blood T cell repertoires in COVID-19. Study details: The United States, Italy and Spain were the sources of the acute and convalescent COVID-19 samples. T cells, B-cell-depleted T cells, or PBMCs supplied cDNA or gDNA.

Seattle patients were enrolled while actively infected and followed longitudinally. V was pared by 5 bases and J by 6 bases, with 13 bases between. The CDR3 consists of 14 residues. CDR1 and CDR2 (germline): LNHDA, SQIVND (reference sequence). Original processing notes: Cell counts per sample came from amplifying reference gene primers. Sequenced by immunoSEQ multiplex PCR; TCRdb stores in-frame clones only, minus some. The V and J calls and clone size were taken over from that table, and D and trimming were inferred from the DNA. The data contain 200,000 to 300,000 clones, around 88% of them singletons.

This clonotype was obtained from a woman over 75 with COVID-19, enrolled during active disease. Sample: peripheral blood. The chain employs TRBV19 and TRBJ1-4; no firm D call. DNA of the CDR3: TGTGCCAGTAGTCTCTCGGGGAGGGATGAAAAACTGTTTTTT. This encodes CASSLSGRDEKLFF.